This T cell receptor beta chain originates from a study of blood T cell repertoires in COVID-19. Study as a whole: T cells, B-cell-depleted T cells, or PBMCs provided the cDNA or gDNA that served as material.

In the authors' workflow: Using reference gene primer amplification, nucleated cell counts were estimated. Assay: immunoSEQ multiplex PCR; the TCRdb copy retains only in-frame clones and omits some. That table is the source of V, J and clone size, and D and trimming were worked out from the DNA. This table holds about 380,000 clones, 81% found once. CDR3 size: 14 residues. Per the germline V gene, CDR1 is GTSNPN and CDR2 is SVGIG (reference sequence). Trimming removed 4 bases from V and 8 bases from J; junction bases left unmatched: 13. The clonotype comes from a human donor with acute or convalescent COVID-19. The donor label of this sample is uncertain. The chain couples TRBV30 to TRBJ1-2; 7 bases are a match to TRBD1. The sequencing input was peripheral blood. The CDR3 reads CAWTETGNKWGYTF. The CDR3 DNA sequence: TGTGCCTGGACCGAGACAGGGAATAAGTGGGGCTACACCTTC.